A few counts support the clone carrying this T cell receptor beta chain. V lost 1 base and J lost 6, with 10 bases in between. This CDR3 has 13 amino acids. The germline gives CDR1 SEHNR, CDR2 FQNEAQ (reference sequence). This table comes from immunoSEQ multiplex PCR, and its TCRdb copy is limited to in-frame clones, with some not included. The table records around 5,300 clones, roughly 50% of them present only once. These data originate in a study of sequential checkpoint blockade in melanoma. Across the whole study: Randomization was 1:1 between first-line nivolumab→ipilimumab and ipilimumab→nivolumab. After both sequences, patients received maintenance nivolumab.

As for treatment: randomized to nivolumab then ipilimumab (arm A) or the reverse (arm B). No patient had prior DNA-damaging chemotherapy. PBMC sorting kept live CD3+CD8+ cells without CD19 or CD56. This chain connects TRBV7-9 to TRBJ2-7; D is perhaps TRBD1 (7 bases). The sequence was collected from a human donor with melanoma. The sequences come from CD8+ T cells sorted from blood (inferred from file names), collected from a patient given nivolumab and ipilimumab in sequence. The CDR3 sequence is CASSLGQGGEQYF. The CDR3 DNA is TGTGCCAGCAGCTTAGGACAGGGAGGCGAGCAGTACTTC.